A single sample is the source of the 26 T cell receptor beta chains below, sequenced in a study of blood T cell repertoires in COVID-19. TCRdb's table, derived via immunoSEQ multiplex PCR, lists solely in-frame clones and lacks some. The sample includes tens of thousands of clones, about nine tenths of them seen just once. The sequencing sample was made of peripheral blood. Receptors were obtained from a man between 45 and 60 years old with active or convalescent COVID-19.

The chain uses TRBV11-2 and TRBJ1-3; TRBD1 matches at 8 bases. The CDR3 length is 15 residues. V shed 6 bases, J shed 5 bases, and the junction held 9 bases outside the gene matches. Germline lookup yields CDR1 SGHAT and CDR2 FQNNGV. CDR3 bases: TGTGCCAGCAGTTTTCTGGACAGGGTCAGAAACACCATATATTTT. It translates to CASSFLDRVRNTIYF.

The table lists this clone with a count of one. The CDR3 spells CASSRVLGGQNEKLFF. CDR3 DNA: TGCGCCAGCAGCCGCGTACTAGGGGGCCAGAATGAAAAACTGTTTTTT. The gene calls are TRBV4-3 and TRBJ1-4; 7 bases map to TRBD1. The CDR3 has 16 residues. The V gene end was trimmed by 4 bases and the J gene end by 5 bases; junction bases not matched to a gene: 10. The V gene's germline CDR1 is LGHNA and CDR2 YSLEER.

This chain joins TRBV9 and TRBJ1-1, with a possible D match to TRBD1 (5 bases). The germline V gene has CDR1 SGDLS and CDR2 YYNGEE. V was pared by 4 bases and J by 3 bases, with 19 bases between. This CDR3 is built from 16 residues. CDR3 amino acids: CASSPGEGRWDTEAFF. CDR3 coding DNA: TGTGCCAGCAGCCCGGGGGAGGGGCGGTGGGACACTGAAGCTTTCTTT.

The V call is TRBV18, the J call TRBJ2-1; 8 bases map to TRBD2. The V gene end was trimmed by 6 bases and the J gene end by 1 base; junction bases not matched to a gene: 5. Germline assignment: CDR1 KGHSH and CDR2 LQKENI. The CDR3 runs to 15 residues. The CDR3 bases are TGTGCCAGCTCCGGGACTAGTGGATCCTACAATGAGCAGTTCTTC. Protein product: CASSGTSGSYNEQFF.

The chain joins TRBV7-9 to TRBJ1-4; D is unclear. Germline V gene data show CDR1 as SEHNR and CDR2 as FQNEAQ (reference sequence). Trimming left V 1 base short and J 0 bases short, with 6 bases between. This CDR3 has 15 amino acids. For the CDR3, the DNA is TGTGCCAGCAGCTTAGACGGGTCAACTAATGAAAAACTGTTTTTT. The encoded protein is CASSLDGSTNEKLFF.

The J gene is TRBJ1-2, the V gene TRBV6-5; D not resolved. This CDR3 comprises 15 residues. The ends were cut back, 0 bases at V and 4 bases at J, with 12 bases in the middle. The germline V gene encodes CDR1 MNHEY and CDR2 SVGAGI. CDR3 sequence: CASSYSWVGGYGYTF. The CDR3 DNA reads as TGTGCCAGCAGTTACTCCTGGGTAGGCGGCTATGGCTACACCTTC.

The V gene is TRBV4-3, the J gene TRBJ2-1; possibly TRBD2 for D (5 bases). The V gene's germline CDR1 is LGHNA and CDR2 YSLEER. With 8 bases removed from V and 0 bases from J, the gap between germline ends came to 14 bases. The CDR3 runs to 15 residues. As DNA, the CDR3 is TGCGCCAGCGCTACTAGTTCTAGCTCCTACAATGAGCAGTTCTTC. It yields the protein CASATSSSSYNEQFF.

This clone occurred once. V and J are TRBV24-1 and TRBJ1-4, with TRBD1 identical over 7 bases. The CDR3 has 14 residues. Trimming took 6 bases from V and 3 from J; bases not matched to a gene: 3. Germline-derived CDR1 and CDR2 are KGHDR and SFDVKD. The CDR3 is CATSPGQPNEKLFF. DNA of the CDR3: TGTGCCACCAGTCCGGGACAGCCTAATGAAAAACTGTTTTTT.

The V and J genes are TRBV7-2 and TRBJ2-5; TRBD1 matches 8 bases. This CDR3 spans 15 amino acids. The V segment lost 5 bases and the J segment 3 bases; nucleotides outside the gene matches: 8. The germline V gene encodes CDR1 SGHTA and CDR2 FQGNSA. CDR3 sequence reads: CASSPGQGKEETQYF. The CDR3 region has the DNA TGTGCCAGCAGCCCCGGACAGGGTAAGGAAGAGACCCAGTACTTC.

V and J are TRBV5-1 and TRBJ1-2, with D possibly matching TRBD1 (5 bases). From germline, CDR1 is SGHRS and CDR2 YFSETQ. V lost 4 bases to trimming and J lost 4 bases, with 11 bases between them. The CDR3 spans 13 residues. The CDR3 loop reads CASSQGHRYGYTF. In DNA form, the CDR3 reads TGCGCCAGCAGCCAAGGACACCGCTATGGCTACACCTTC.

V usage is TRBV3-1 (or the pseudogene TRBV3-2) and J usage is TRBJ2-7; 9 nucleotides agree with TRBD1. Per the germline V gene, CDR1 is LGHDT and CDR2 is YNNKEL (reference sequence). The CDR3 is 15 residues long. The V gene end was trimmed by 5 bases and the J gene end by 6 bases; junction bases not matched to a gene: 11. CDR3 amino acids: CASSYAGTGSSEQYF. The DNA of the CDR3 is TGTGCCAGCAGCTATGCCGGGACAGGGAGTTCCGAGCAGTACTTC.

The CDR3 reads CATSRGGGPMNTEAFF. CDR3 coding DNA: TGTGCCACCAGCAGAGGAGGGGGCCCAATGAACACTGAAGCTTTCTTT. This rearrangement joins TRBV15 to TRBJ1-1; 7 positions agree with TRBD1. This CDR3 is 16 amino acids long. The germline V gene encodes CDR1 LNHNV and CDR2 YYDKDF (reference sequence). After removal of 1 base from V and 0 bases from J, the junction contained 5 bases not matched to a gene.

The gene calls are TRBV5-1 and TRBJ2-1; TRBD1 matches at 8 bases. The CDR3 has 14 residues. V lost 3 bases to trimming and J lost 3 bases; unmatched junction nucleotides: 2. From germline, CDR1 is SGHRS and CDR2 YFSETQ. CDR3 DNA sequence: TGCGCCAGCAGCTACGGGACAGGCTACAATGAGCAGTTCTTC. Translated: CASSYGTGYNEQFF.

Here the CDR3 DNA reads TGTGCCAGCAGCGTAGGTGCAGACTTACAGGGAAGTCCCTTCGGCTACACCTTC. It encodes CASSVGADLQGSPFGYTF. This chain joins TRBV9 and TRBJ1-2, with D perhaps TRBD1 (6 bases). CDR1 is SGDLS, CDR2 YYNGEE, per germline. V was cut by 0 bases and J by 8 bases, with 26 bases left in between. The CDR3 contains 18 residues.

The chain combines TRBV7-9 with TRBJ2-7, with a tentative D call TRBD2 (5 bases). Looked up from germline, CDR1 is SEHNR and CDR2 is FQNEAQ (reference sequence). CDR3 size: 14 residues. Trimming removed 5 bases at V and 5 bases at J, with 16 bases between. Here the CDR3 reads CASSPRGSGDEQYF. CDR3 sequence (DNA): TGTGCCAGCAGCCCCAGAGGGTCCGGCGACGAGCAGTACTTC.

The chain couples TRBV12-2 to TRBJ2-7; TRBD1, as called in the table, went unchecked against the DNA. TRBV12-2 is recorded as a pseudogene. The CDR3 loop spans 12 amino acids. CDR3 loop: CASRLSGGEQYV. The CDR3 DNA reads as TGTGCAAGTCGCTTATCAGGGGGAGAGCAGTACGTC.

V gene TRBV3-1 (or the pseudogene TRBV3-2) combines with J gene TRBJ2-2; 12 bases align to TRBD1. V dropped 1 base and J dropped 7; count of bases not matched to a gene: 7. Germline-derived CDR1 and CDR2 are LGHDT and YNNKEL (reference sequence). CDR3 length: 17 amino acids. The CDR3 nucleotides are TGTGCCAGCAGCCAAGGTCAGGGACAGGGGGCCGGCGGGGAGCTGTTTTTT. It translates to CASSQGQGQGAGGELFF.

The CDR3 DNA sequence: TGTGCCAGCAGTTTTGGGGGGGGCTCCTACAATGAGCAGTTCTTC. It codes for CASSFGGGSYNEQFF. The V call is TRBV27, the J call TRBJ2-1; TRBD2 aligns across 7 bases. Trimming took 3 bases from V and 0 from J; bases not matched to a gene: 2. CDR1 is MNHEY and CDR2 is SMNVEV in the germline V gene (reference sequence). The CDR3 length is 15 residues.

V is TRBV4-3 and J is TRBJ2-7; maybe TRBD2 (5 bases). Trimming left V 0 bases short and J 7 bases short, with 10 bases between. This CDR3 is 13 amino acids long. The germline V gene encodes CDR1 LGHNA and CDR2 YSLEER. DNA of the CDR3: TGCGCCAGCAGCCAAGAAGTAGCGCTGGAGCAGTACTTC. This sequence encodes CASSQEVALEQYF.

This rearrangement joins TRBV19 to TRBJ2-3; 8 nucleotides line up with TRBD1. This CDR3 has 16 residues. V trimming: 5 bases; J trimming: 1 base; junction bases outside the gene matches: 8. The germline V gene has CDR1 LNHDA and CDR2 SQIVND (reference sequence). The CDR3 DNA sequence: TGTGCCAGTAGTTTCTACGACAGGGGAGGCACAGATACGCAGTATTTT. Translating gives CASSFYDRGGTDTQYF. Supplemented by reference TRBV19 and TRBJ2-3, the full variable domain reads DGGITQSPKYLFRKEGQNVTLSCEQNLNHDAMYWYRQDPGQGLRLIYYSQIVNDFQKGDIAEGYSVSREKKESFPLTVTSAQKNPTAFYLCASSFYDRGGTDTQYFGPGTRLTVL.

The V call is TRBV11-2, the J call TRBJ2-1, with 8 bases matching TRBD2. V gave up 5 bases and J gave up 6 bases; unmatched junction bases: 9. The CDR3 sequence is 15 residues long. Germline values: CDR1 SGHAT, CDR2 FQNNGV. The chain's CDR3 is CASSPWTSSINEQFF. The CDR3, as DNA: TGTGCCAGCAGCCCGTGGACTAGCAGCATCAATGAGCAGTTCTTC.

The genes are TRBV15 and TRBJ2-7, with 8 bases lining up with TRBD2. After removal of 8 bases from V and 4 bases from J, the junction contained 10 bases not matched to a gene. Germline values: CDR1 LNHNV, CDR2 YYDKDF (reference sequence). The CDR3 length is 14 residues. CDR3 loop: CATLTGTRKYEQYF. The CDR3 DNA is TGTGCCACCTTAACCGGGACTAGGAAGTACGAGCAGTACTTC.

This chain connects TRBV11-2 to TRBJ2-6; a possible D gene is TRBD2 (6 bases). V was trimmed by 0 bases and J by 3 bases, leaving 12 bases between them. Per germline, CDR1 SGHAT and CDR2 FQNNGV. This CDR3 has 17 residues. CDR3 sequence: CASSLDSGSLGANVLTF. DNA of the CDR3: TGTGCCAGCAGCTTAGATTCCGGGAGCCTTGGGGCCAACGTCCTGACTTTC.

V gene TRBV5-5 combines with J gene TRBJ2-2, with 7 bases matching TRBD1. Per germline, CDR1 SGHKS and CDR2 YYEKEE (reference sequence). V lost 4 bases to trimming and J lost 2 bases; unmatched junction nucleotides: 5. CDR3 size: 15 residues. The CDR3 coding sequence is TGTGCCAGCAGCACTACAGGGGACAACACCGGGGAGCTGTTTTTT. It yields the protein CASSTTGDNTGELFF.

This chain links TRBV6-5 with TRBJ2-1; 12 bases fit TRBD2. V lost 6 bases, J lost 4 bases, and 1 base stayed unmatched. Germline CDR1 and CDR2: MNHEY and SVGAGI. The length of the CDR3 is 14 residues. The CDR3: CASSLAGGYNEQFF. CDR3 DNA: TGTGCCAGCAGCCTAGCGGGGGGGTACAATGAGCAGTTCTTC.

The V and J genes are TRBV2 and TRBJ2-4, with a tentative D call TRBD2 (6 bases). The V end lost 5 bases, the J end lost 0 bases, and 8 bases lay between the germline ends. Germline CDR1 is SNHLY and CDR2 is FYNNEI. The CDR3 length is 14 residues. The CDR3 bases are TGTGCCAGCAGTTATAGCGGAGCCAAAAACATTCAGTACTTC. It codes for CASSYSGAKNIQYF.